The present entry profiles one TCR beta chain with its context. What it binds is not known. This sample is part of a study of T cell responses to AZD1222 COVID-19 vaccine. Study conclusions and caveats: Epitopes outside B.1.351 and B.1.1.7 mutated regions reportedly drew nearly half of spike TCRs. Mapped onto spike, vaccine-associated CD4 TCRs spanned it and were dominant at 160-218 and 743-854.

Data came from immunoSEQ multiplex PCR; TCRdb stores just in-frame clones and leaves some out. This sample carries roughly 120,000 clones, roughly 85% of them seen once, and the ten largest clones take around 3%. The CDR3 contains 13 residues. The junction had 7 bases not matched to a gene; V was cut back by 3 bases and J by 9 bases. Germline values: CDR1 SGHDT, CDR2 YYEEEE. The source of this sequence is an adult in good health. The chain uses TRBV5-6 and TRBJ1-1; 8 nucleotides match TRBD1. The specimen was peripheral blood, collected on day 0 of AZD1222 vaccination. The CDR3 here is CASSSGTGQKAFF. The CDR3 DNA is TGTGCCAGCAGCTCCGGGACAGGCCAAAAAGCTTTCTTT.